This is a list of T cell receptor beta chains from one sample in a study of tumor and adjacent non-tumor tissue in lung cancer. TCRdb re-derived calls from the multiplex PCR reads in MiXCR, one entry per CDR3 protein. The sample has approximately 120,000 distinct CDR3 sequences, 66% seen once. The sequencing input was lung tumor tissue. All receptors come from a man in his thirties or forties with non-small cell lung cancer. Both conserved end residues are part of each CDR3. A D gene is named only where the DNA matches it firmly. Only part of the rows carry a size: once, few, many, or a class if the clone is expanded.

TRBJ2-4 | NA | TRBV4-1 | NA | CASSQDQNGRGLAKNIQYF | TGCGCCAGCAGCCAAGATCAAAATGGGCGGGGCCTAGCCAAAAACATTCAGTACTTC
TRBJ1-2 | many | TRBV24-1 | NA | CATSDGYGYTF | TGTGCCACCAGCGACGGATATGGCTACACCTTC
TRBJ2-2 | NA | TRBV4-2 | NA | CASRPSNRDPIGELLF | TGTGCCAGCAGGCCCTCTAACCGGGACCCCATCGGGGAGCTGTTATTT
TRBJ2-1 | NA | TRBV6-2/TRBV6-3 | NA | CASSPPQLRNEQFF | TGTGCCAGCAGCCCCCCGCAGCTGCGGAATGAGCAGTTCTTC
TRBJ1-1 | NA | TRBV13 | NA | CASNSLDRRRAFF | TGTGCCAGTAACTCGCTCGACAGGCGGAGGGCTTTCTTT
TRBJ1-2 | NA | TRBV20-1 | NA | CSVRDWRSYGYTF | TGCAGTGTTAGAGATTGGAGGTCCTATGGCTACACCTTC
TRBJ2-1 | NA | TRBV11-2 | NA | CASNLEADNEQFF | TGTGCCAGCAACTTAGAAGCCGACAATGAGCAGTTCTTC
TRBJ2-1 | NA | TRBV20-1 | NA | CSARTVGGYDEQFF | TGCAGTGCTAGGACGGTCGGAGGGTACGATGAGCAGTTCTTC
TRBJ1-4 | NA | TRBV11-2 | NA | CARIVEEKLFF | TGTGCCAGAATCGTCGAAGAAAAATTGTTTTTT
TRBJ1-2 | NA | TRBV20-1 | NA | CSAREGAVSYTF | TGCAGTGCTAGAGAAGGGGCAGTTAGCTACACCTTC
TRBJ1-5 | many | TRBV10-2 | NA | CASGGQYNQPQHF | TGCGCCAGCGGGGGGCAGTACAATCAGCCCCAGCATTTT
TRBJ2-2 | NA | TRBV20-1 | TRBD2 | CSARGTSDTVELFF | TGCAGTGCTAGAGGGACTAGCGACACCGTTGAGTTGTTTTTT
TRBJ1-2 | NA | TRBV11-2 | NA | CASSFDRRESYTF | TGTGCCAGTAGCTTTGATAGGCGGGAAAGCTACACCTTC
TRBJ2-2 | NA | TRBV4-3 | NA | CASSQGGTSRGNTGELFF | TGCGCCAGCAGCCAAGGGGGAACTAGTCGGGGTAACACCGGGGAGCTGTTTTTT
TRBJ1-2 | NA | TRBV29-1 | TRBD1 | CSVETRGTGADGYTF | TGCAGCGTTGAAACCAGGGGGACAGGGGCTGATGGCTACACCTTC